This T cell receptor (beta chain) originates from a study of T cell changes during pregnancy in multiple sclerosis. Sequenced by immunoSEQ multiplex PCR; TCRdb stores in-frame clones only, minus some. The sample records about 89,000 clones, 94% being singletons. Germline CDR1 is SEHNR and CDR2 is FQNEAQ (reference sequence). The CDR3 spans 18 residues. V dropped 4 bases and J dropped 6; count of bases not matched to a gene: 11. The chain recombines TRBV7-9 with TRBJ2-2, with 13 bases fitting TRBD2. The TCR comes from a female donor in good health, enrolled as a control in a pregnancy study. Sequenced here: peripheral blood, sampled after pregnancy. Here the CDR3 DNA reads TGTGCCAGCAGCTCCAGTCGGCAACTAGCGGGAGGGCCCGGGGAGCTGTTTTTT. Protein: CASSSSRQLAGGPGELFF. Full variable domain (outside the CDR3, taken from reference TRBV7-9 and TRBJ2-2): DTGVSQNPRHKITKRGQNVTFRCDPISEHNRLYWYRQTLGQGPEFLTYFQNEAQLEKSRLLSDRFSAERPKGSFSTLEIQRTEQGDSAMYLCASSSSRQLAGGPGELFFGEGSRLTVL.